Below are 7 T cell receptor beta chains sequenced from a single sample in a study of T cell responses to AZD1222 COVID-19 vaccine. Sequencing was performed with immunoSEQ multiplex PCR; in TCRdb, only in-frame clones are kept and a portion is missing. In the table there are over 150,000 clones, about nine tenths of which are singletons. The sequencing used peripheral blood, collected on day 0 of AZD1222 vaccination. The receptors were gathered from an adult in good health.

The J gene is TRBJ1-2, the V gene TRBV19, with 9 bases matching TRBD1. There are 15 residues in the CDR3. The trim removed 5 bases at V and 4 bases at J, leaving 8 bases unmatched. CDR1 is LNHDA, CDR2 SQIVND, per germline (reference sequence). CDR3 loop: CASSDTGGEGYGYTF. DNA for the CDR3: TGTGCCAGTAGTGACACAGGGGGCGAAGGCTATGGCTACACCTTC.

The chain combines TRBV5-1 with TRBJ2-7, with D maybe TRBD2 (6 bases). The CDR3 covers 13 residues. V dropped 1 base and J dropped 6 bases, with 11 bases sitting between them. Germline loops: CDR1 SGHRS, CDR2 YFSETQ. Written as DNA, the CDR3 is TGCGCCAGCAGCTTGCAACAGGAGGGCGAGCAGTACTTC. Translating gives CASSLQQEGEQYF.

The chain has TRBV19 and TRBJ1-5; 8 bases match TRBD1. Germline V CDR1 and CDR2: LNHDA, SQIVND (reference sequence). CDR3 length: 13 residues. J gave up 6 bases and V 6 bases, and 4 bases lay outside the gene matches. The CDR3: CASRGRGPQPQHF. CDR3 in DNA: TGTGCCAGTAGGGGCAGGGGGCCTCAGCCCCAGCATTTT. Combining the CDR3 with reference TRBV19 and TRBJ1-5 gives the whole variable domain DGGITQSPKYLFRKEGQNVTLSCEQNLNHDAMYWYRQDPGQGLRLIYYSQIVNDFQKGDIAEGYSVSREKKESFPLTVTSAQKNPTAFYLCASRGRGPQPQHFGDGTRLSIL.

This clone was detected only once. The chain joins TRBV4-3 to TRBJ1-2; D ambiguous. The CDR3 length is 14 residues. The germline gives CDR1 LGHNA, CDR2 YSLEER. The V end was cut by 3 bases, the J end by 0 bases, with 8 bases between. The CDR3 region is CASSHHRANYGYTF. The CDR3 DNA sequence: TGCGCCAGCAGCCACCACAGAGCTAACTATGGCTACACCTTC.

Only one count was recorded for this clone. The chain joins TRBV5-1 to TRBJ2-2; 9 bases match TRBD1. V gave up 4 bases and J gave up 3 bases; unmatched junction bases: 4. The CDR3 is 15 residues long. In germline, CDR1 is SGHRS, CDR2 YFSETQ. In DNA, the CDR3 is TGCGCCAGCAGCCCAGACAGGGGGGACACCGGGGAGCTGTTTTTT. Translating gives CASSPDRGDTGELFF.

The chain joins TRBV18 to TRBJ1-6, with a possible D match to TRBD1 (6 bases). The germline V gene has CDR1 KGHSH and CDR2 LQKENI. The CDR3 totals 16 residues. Between the trimmed V and J ends, which lost 3 bases and 7 bases, there was a span of 16 bases. The chain's CDR3 is CASSPQGSGTNSPLHF. The CDR3 DNA follows: TGTGCCAGCTCACCTCAAGGCAGCGGGACAAATTCACCCCTCCACTTT.

The chain uses TRBV7-9 and TRBJ2-5, with 7 bases lining up with TRBD1. In germline, CDR1 is SEHNR, CDR2 FQNEAQ (reference sequence). The V gene end was trimmed by 5 bases and the J gene end by 7 bases; junction bases not matched to a gene: 13. This CDR3 is built from 15 residues. The CDR3 region has the DNA TGTGCCAGCAGCCCATTGACAGGGCCCGGCGGGACCCAGTACTTC. Its protein product is CASSPLTGPGGTQYF.